This entry concerns a single T cell receptor (beta chain). The data belong to a study of blood T cell repertoires in COVID-19. As processed by the authors: Amplification from reference gene primers served as the basis for estimated nucleated cell counts. Some clones are missing from TCRdb's copy, which holds only in-frame ones; the method was immunoSEQ multiplex PCR. The DNA was the basis for D and trimming; V, J and clone size are from that table. The sample holds roughly 120,000 clones, roughly 88% seen once. V was pared by 1 base and J by 4 bases, with 17 bases between. CDR3 length: 16 amino acids. Germline lookup yields CDR1 SGHVS and CDR2 FQNEAQ.

Sample: peripheral blood. The sequence was obtained from a woman between 65 and 79 years old with acute or convalescent COVID-19. This chain links TRBV7-8 with TRBJ2-7; D is perhaps TRBD1 (6 bases). CDR3 DNA: TGTGCCAGCAGCTTAGGTCGCGGTGGGGGCGGGTACGAGCAGTACTTC. This codes for CASSLGRGGGGYEQYF.